This entry is about one TCR beta chain. Its target is not known. This sample is part of a study of T cell responses to AZD1222 COVID-19 vaccine. Whole-study context: Second-dose schedules of about 4 or about 12 weeks were combined.

Study-wide results and caveats: Seropositive status at baseline applied to only six AZD1222 recipients. White British donors predominated, females outnumbered males, and clonal diversity was possibly underestimated. Vaccination with two AZD1222 doses was followed by a rise in Spike-specific TCR breadth and depth.

The CDR3 is 12 residues long. CDR1 is SGHVS and CDR2 is FNYEAQ in the germline V gene. V was cut by 4 bases and J by 7 bases, with 8 bases left in between. Using immunoSEQ multiplex PCR, the repertoire was profiled, and TCRdb retains in-frame clones only, with some absent. This sample has over 100,000 clones, with 94% found just once. The specimen was peripheral blood, collected on day 0 of AZD1222 vaccination. This receptor was identified in an adult in good health. The rearrangement uses TRBV7-6 and TRBJ2-1, with D unclear. CDR3 in amino acids: CASSSPRNEQFF. The CDR3 nucleotides read TGTGCCAGCAGCTCCCCCCGTAATGAGCAGTTCTTC.